This T cell receptor (beta chain) comes out of a study of T cells in Graves' hyperthyroidism and ophthalmopathy. TCR beta CDR3 regions were amplified from RNA. Primed by the HTBI set, a first-round RT-PCR was run on the TCR CDR3. A single record per CDR3 protein comes from TCRdb applying MiXCR to the multiplex PCR reads. This table holds 700,000 or so distinct CDR3 sequences, about a sixth found once. With regard to this clonotype: Its antigen remains unidentified. The germline gene is not matched at one end of the junction; a read error may be the cause.

Germline CDR1 SEHNR, CDR2 FQNEAQ (reference sequence). The CDR3 runs to 17 residues. The study, taken as a whole, reports: Most expanded thyroid clonotypes above 0.001 also appeared in blood. Using 13 V-J features, a model discriminated ophthalmopathy from stable hyperthyroidism.

Reasons for excluding patients were uncontrolled infection, other autoimmune disease, pregnancy or lactation. The source material was blood. This TCR came from a man between 18 and 35 years old with Graves' hyperthyroidism. This rearrangement joins TRBV7-9 to TRBJ2-1; 7 bases match TRBD2. CDR3 sequence: CASSQGAASGSYNEQFF. The DNA for the CDR3 is TGCGCCAGCAGCCAAGGTGCGGCTAGCGGTTCCTACAATGAGCAGTTCTTC.